The 8 T cell receptor beta chains below were found in one sample sequenced in a study of neurological immune-mediated disorders (dated by TCRdb to the late 2010s). In light of the paper, this sample's time point label describes: longitudinal time-point 1 (baseline). Libraries came from 5' RACE. TCRdb records Illumina HiSeq 2500 as the sequencer. The raw public data were reprocessed by TCRdb itself: fastp quality trimming at Q25, MiXCR clonotype calling, in-frame beta chains only. Each CDR3 protein gets just one entry, which takes the most common genes and DNA from the rows behind it. This sample gives 60,000 to 90,000 distinct CDR3 sequences in total; 10% of them show up just once. 9.5% to 10% of the sample is in the top ten clones. Source material: PBMCs. These receptors came from a man aged 25 to 45 in good health.

This clonotype was found many times. The chain joins TRBV2 to TRBJ2-7, with TRBD1 identical over 7 bases. The length of the CDR3 is 14 residues. Germline V gene sequence: CDR1 SNHLY, CDR2 FYNNEI. V was pared by 6 bases and J by 5 bases, with 10 bases of the junction left unmatched. CDR3 amino acids: CASSGQVFMNEQYF. CDR3 in DNA: TGTGCCAGCAGCGGACAGGTCTTTATGAACGAGCAGTACTTC.

This clonotype was detected ten times or more. J is TRBJ2-6 and V is TRBV20-1; 7 nucleotides agree with TRBD1. The length of the CDR3 is 15 residues. The ends lost 5 bases at V and 0 bases at J; junction bases unmatched: 4. CDR1 and CDR2 (germline): DFQATT, SNEGSKA (reference sequence). In DNA form, the CDR3 reads TGCAGTGCTTTACCAGGGGGCTCTGGGGCCAACGTCCTGACTTTC. Translating it yields CSALPGGSGANVLTF.

This clonotype was observed many times. The V gene is TRBV5-1, the J gene TRBJ2-2; 7 bases fit TRBD1. The CDR3 is made up of 14 amino acids. From germline, CDR1 is SGHRS and CDR2 YFSETQ. J gave up 2 bases and V 7 bases, and 5 bases lay outside the gene matches. As DNA, the CDR3 is TGCGCCAGCCCCGGGGACAGCAACACCGGGGAGCTGTTTTTT. Its protein product is CASPGDSNTGELFF.

V gene TRBV29-1 combines with J gene TRBJ2-6; maybe TRBD2 (6 bases). V shed 1 base and J shed 0 bases, with 16 bases lying between them. The CDR3 covers 18 residues. Germline V gene data show CDR1 as SQVTM and CDR2 as ANQGSEA. CDR3 in DNA: TGCAGCGTTGAAGTTTTTGGGGGAGGATCCTCTGGGGCCAACGTCCTGACTTTC. Translating gives CSVEVFGGGSSGANVLTF.

The table lists this clonotype with many counts. The CDR3 reads CASSSRRGPNSYEQYF. The CDR3 DNA reads as TGTGCCAGCAGTTCCCGTAGGGGACCAAACTCCTACGAGCAGTACTTC. The V gene is TRBV28, the J gene TRBJ2-7; the D call may be TRBD1 or TRBD2 (5 bases each). Germline CDR1 MDHEN, CDR2 SYDVKM. V was cut by 4 bases and J by 0 bases, with 16 bases left in between. This CDR3 has 16 residues. The full variable domain, with the rest looked up from reference TRBV28 and TRBJ2-7, is DVKVTQSSRYLVKRTGEKVFLECVQDMDHENMFWYRQDPGLGLRLIYFSYDVKMKEKGDIPEGYSVSREKKERFSLILESASTNQTSMYLCASSSRRGPNSYEQYFGPGTRLTVT.

Many counts were recorded for this clonotype. The rearrangement joins TRBV28 to TRBJ1-2; no firm D call. The germline gives CDR1 MDHEN, CDR2 SYDVKM. The CDR3 length is 11 residues. Trimming took off 10 bases at V and 2 bases at J, with 8 bases between the two ends. CDR3 residues: CATHGNYGYTF. CDR3 in DNA: TGTGCCACCCACGGGAACTATGGCTACACCTTC.

V is TRBV5-6 and J is TRBJ1-2, with unresolved D. Germline V gene data show CDR1 as SGHDT and CDR2 as YYEEEE. There are 12 residues in the CDR3. With 4 bases removed from V and 3 bases from J, the gap between germline ends came to 7 bases. Here the CDR3 reads CASSARDYGYTF. The CDR3 DNA follows: TGTGCCAGCAGCGCGCGTGACTATGGCTACACCTTC.

In its sample, this clonotype was seen many times. This rearrangement joins TRBV4-2 to TRBJ2-1; D is ambiguous. The CDR3 length is 11 residues. Germline V gene sequence: CDR1 LGHNA, CDR2 YNFKEQ. With 4 bases removed from V and 5 bases from J, the gap between germline ends came to 3 bases. CDR3 loop: CASSLHNEQFF. The DNA of the CDR3 is TGTGCCAGCAGCCTCCACAATGAGCAGTTCTTC.